The 10 T cell receptor beta chains reported below all come from one sample, sequenced in a study of response to subunit inactivated influenza vaccine. MiXCR, applied by TCRdb to the RT-PCR reads, yields one record per CDR3 protein. The table has about 540,000 distinct CDR3 sequences, around 25% seen once. The data were also submitted as part of a second study, on T cells expressing NK-cell markers. As that report states: The TCR beta cDNA came from 5'RACE template switching with UMIs.

The specimen was CD4+ T cells sorted from PBMCs, collected roughly 13 days after vaccination. All receptors derive from a man aged 45-65 years who received an inactivated influenza vaccine.

The genes are TRBV4-3 and TRBJ2-6; D might be TRBD1 (5 bases). V was cut by 0 bases and J by 0 bases, with 15 bases left in between. This CDR3 contains 19 residues. Germline V gene sequence: CDR1 LGHNA, CDR2 YSLEER. The DNA for the CDR3 is TGCGCCAGCAGCCAAGAAATCCCAGGGTGGGGCTCTGGGGCCAACGTCCTGACTTTC. It is translated as CASSQEIPGWGSGANVLTF.

This clonotype occurred a few times. The V gene is TRBV24-1, the J gene TRBJ2-2; 8 nucleotides align to TRBD1. Losses at the gene ends were 4 bases for V and 9 bases for J; bases not matched to a gene: 9. Germline V gives CDR1 KGHDR, CDR2 SFDVKD. The CDR3 has 15 amino acids. The chain's CDR3 is CATSDRTGWYRELFF. The CDR3 DNA reads as TGTGCCACCAGTGACCGGACAGGGTGGTACCGGGAGCTGTTTTTT.

The chain links TRBV20-1 to TRBJ1-5; TRBD1 is a possible D gene (5 bases). V was clipped by 4 bases and J by 11 bases, with 12 bases between them. The length of the CDR3 is 11 residues. CDR1 is DFQATT, CDR2 SNEGSKA, per germline (reference sequence). CDR3 DNA: TGCAGTGCTACTGGACAAAGGGCCCAGCATTTT. Amino acid sequence: CSATGQRAQHF.

This clonotype was found a few times. The V and J genes are TRBV7-2 and TRBJ2-4; TRBD1 is a possible D gene (6 bases). This CDR3 spans 16 amino acids. Germline V gene lookup returns CDR1 SGHTA and CDR2 FQGNSA. Trimming took off 2 bases at V and 5 bases at J, with 16 bases between the two ends. The CDR3 loop reads CASSLWNRDGENIQYF. CDR3 coding DNA: TGTGCCAGCAGCTTATGGAACAGGGACGGGGAAAACATTCAGTACTTC. Based on the CDR3 plus reference TRBV7-2 and TRBJ2-4, the full variable domain is GAGVSQSPSNKVTEKGKDVELRCDPISGHTALYWYRQSLGQGLEFLIYFQGNSAPDKSGLPSDRFSAERTGGSVSTLTIQRTQQEDSAVYLCASSLWNRDGENIQYFGAGTRLSVL.

This chain connects TRBV9 to TRBJ1-6, with D hard to call. Trimming left V 0 bases short and J 7 bases short, with 8 bases between. Germline CDR1 and CDR2: SGDLS and YYNGEE. This CDR3 region has 14 residues. DNA for the CDR3: TGTGCCAGCAGCGTAGCGACCCCGAATTCACCCCTCCACTTT. Encoded protein: CASSVATPNSPLHF.

V and J are TRBV7-9 and TRBJ1-1; TRBD1 agrees at 9 bases. The CDR3 spans 14 residues. The V segment lost 3 bases and the J segment 4 bases; nucleotides outside the gene matches: 3. Germline values: CDR1 SEHNR, CDR2 FQNEAQ (reference sequence). This CDR3 is CASSFRDRATEAFF. CDR3 bases: TGTGCCAGCAGCTTTCGGGACAGGGCCACTGAAGCTTTCTTT.

The CDR3 loop is CASSSRVSGGTDTQYF. CDR3 sequence (DNA): TGTGCCAGCAGTTCTAGGGTGTCAGGGGGCACAGATACGCAGTATTTT. The genes are TRBV7-8 and TRBJ2-3; weak D call: TRBD1 (6 bases). The germline gives CDR1 SGHVS, CDR2 FQNEAQ. V lost 6 bases, J lost 1 base, and 17 bases lay in between. CDR3 length: 16 residues. Filled out from reference TRBV7-8 and TRBJ2-3, the complete variable domain reads GAGVSQSPRYKVAKRGQDVALRCDPISGHVSLFWYQQALGQGPEFLTYFQNEAQLDKSGLPSDRFFAERPEGSVSTLKIQRTQQEDSAVYLCASSSRVSGGTDTQYFGPGTRLTVL.

The J gene is TRBJ1-5, the V gene TRBV6-1; a weak D match, TRBD1 (5 bases). This CDR3 spans 14 amino acids. Deletions cut 7 bases from V and 4 bases from J, with 14 bases between. The V gene's germline CDR1 is MNHNS and CDR2 SASEGT. The DNA for the CDR3 is TGTGCCAGCAACTCGCAGGGTTGGAATCAGCCCCAGCATTTT. This translates into CASNSQGWNQPQHF.

This clonotype was observed a few times. The chain couples TRBV12-3 or TRBV12-4 to TRBJ1-1; 7 bases map to TRBD1. The CDR3 sequence is 14 residues long. Trimming cost V 6 bases and J 3 bases; bases outside gene matches: 7. The CDR3 bases are TGTGCCAGCAGATATTACAGGGGTGACACTGAAGCTTTCTTT. Its protein product is CASRYYRGDTEAFF.

V is TRBV19 and J is TRBJ2-3; D may match TRBD1 or TRBD2 (5 bases each). The V and J ends lost 4 bases and 3 bases respectively, with 17 bases between them. The CDR3 runs to 16 residues. Germline V gene data show CDR1 as LNHDA and CDR2 as SQIVND (reference sequence). CDR3: CASSKYRDVLTDTQYF. The DNA for the CDR3 is TGTGCCAGTAGTAAATACCGGGACGTGCTAACAGATACGCAGTATTTT.